This T cell receptor beta chain derives from a study of cytomegalovirus exposure and HLA in healthy donors. As for the study in general: Earlier sequencing of 150 million to 200 million T cells yielded around 100 million unique TCR beta sequences.

The length of the CDR3 is 14 residues. PCR employed 60 Vbeta and 13 Jbeta primers. Repertoires were generated with immunoSEQ multiplex PCR, while TCRdb's copy carries only in-frame clones and drops some. The sample includes 150,000 to 200,000 clones, roughly an eighth of them seen just once. The clonotype originates from a man between 50 and 59 years old in good health and CMV-seropositive. The chain uses TRBV21-1 and TRBJ2-7; the table's D call, TRBD2, was not checked against the DNA. TRBV21-1 is classified as a pseudogene. Sequenced material: PBMCs. The CDR3 sequence is CASSKEEGLPEQYF. The CDR3 coding sequence is TGTGCCAGCAGCAAAGAGGAAGGACTCCCCGAGCAGTACTTC.